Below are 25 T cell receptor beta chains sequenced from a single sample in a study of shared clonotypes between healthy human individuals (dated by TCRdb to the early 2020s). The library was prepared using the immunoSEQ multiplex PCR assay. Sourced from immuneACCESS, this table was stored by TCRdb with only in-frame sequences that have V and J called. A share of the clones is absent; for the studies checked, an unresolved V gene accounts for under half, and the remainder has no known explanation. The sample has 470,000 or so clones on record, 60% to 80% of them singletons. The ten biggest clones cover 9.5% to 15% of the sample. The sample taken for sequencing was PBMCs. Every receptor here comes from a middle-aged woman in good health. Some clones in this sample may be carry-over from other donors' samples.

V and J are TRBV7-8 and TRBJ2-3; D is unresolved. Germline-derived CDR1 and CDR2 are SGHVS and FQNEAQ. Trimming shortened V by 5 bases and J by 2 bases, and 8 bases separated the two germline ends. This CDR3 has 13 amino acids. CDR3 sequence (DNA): TGTGCCAGCAGCCTTCATTACACAGATACGCAGTATTTT. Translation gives CASSLHYTDTQYF. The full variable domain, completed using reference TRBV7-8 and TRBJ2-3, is GAGVSQSPRYKVAKRGQDVALRCDPISGHVSLFWYQQALGQGPEFLTYFQNEAQLDKSGLPSDRFFAERPEGSVSTLKIQRTQQEDSAVYLCASSLHYTDTQYFGPGTRLTVL.

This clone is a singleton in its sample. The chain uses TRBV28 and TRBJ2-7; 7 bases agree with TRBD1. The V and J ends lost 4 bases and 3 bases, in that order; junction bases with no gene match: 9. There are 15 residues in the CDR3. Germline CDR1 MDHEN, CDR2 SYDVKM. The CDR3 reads CASSSDRNYNYEQYF. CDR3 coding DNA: TGTGCCAGCAGTTCGGACAGGAATTATAACTACGAGCAGTACTTC. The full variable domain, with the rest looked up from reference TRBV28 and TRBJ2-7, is DVKVTQSSRYLVKRTGEKVFLECVQDMDHENMFWYRQDPGLGLRLIYFSYDVKMKEKGDIPEGYSVSREKKERFSLILESASTNQTSMYLCASSSDRNYNYEQYFGPGTRLTVT.

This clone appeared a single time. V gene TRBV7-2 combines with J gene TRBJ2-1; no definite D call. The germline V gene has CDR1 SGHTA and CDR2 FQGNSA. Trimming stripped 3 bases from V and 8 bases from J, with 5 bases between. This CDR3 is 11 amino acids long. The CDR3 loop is CASSFRYEQFF. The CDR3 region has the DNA TGTGCCAGCAGCTTCCGGTATGAGCAGTTCTTC.

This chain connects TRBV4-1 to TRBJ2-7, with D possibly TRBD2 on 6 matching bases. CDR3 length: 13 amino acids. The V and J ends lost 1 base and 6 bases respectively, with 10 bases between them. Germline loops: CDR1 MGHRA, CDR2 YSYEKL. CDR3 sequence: CASSQVVSGEQYF. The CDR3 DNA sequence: TGCGCCAGCAGCCAAGTCGTTAGCGGCGAGCAGTACTTC.

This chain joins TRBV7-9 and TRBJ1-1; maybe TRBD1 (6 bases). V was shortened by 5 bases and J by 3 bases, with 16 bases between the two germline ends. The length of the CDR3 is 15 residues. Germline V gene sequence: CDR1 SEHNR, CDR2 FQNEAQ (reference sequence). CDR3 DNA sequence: TGTGCCAGCAGCGGACGGGGGGCAGTCCACACTGAAGCTTTCTTT. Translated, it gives CASSGRGAVHTEAFF.

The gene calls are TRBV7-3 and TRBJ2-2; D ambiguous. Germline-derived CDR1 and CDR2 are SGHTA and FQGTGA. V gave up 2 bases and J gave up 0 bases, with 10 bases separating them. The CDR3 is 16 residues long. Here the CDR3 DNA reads TGTGCCAGCAGCTTACGTTCCGACGCGAACACCGGGGAGCTGTTTTTT. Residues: CASSLRSDANTGELFF.

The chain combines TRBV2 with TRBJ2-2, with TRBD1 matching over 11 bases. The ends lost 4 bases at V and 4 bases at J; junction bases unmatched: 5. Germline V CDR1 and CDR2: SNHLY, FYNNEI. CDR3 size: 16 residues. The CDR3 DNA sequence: TGTGCCAGCAGTGGTGGGACAGGGGGGGCCACCGGGGAGCTGTTTTTT. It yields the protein CASSGGTGGATGELFF.

The CDR3: CASSYAGPSYEQYF. CDR3 in DNA: TGTGCCAGCAGTTACGCGGGGCCCTCCTACGAGCAGTACTTC. This chain joins TRBV6-5 and TRBJ2-7, with D possibly matching TRBD2 (6 bases). This CDR3 spans 14 amino acids. CDR1 is MNHEY and CDR2 is SVGAGI in the germline V gene. Trimming cost V 2 bases and J 0 bases, with 8 bases left between them.

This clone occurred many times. The CDR3 DNA sequence: TGTGCCAGTAGTATAGGAGTGTTCAGCCGGAGCAATCAGCCCCAGCATTTT. Protein sequence: CASSIGVFSRSNQPQHF. The genes are TRBV19 and TRBJ1-5; D is ambiguous. The germline V gene has CDR1 LNHDA and CDR2 SQIVND (reference sequence). The CDR3 length is 17 residues. The V and J ends lost 1 base and 1 base respectively, with 14 bases between them.

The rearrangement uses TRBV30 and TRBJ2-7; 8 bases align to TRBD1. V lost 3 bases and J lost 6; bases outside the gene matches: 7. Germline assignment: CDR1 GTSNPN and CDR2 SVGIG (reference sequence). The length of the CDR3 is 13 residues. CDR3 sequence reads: CAWRVPGTGEQYF. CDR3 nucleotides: TGTGCCTGGAGAGTACCCGGGACAGGCGAGCAGTACTTC.

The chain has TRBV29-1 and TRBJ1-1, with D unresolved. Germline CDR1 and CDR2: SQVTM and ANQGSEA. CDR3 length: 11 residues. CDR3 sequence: CSALDSREAFF. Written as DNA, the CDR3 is TGCAGTGCACTGGATAGCCGTGAAGCTTTCTTT. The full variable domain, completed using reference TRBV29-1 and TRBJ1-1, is SAVISQKPSRDICQRGTSLTIQCQVDSQVTMMFWYRQQPGQSLTLIATANQGSEATYESGFVIDKFPISRPNLTFSTLTVSNMSPEDSSIYLCSALDSREAFFGQGTRLTVV.

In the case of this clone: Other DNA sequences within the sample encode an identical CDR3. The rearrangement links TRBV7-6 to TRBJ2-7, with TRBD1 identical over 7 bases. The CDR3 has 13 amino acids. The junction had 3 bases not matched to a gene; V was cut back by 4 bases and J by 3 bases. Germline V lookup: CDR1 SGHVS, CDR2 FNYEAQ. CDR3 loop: CASSSRTGYEQYF. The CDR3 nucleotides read TGTGCCAGCAGCTCCAGGACAGGCTACGAGCAGTACTTC.

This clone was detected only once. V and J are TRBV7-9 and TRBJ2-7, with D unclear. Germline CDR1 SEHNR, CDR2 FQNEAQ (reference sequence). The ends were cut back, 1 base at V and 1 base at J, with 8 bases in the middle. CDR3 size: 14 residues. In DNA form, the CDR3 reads TGTGCCAGCAGCTTAGTGGGCAGGTCCTACGAGCAGTACTTC. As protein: CASSLVGRSYEQYF.

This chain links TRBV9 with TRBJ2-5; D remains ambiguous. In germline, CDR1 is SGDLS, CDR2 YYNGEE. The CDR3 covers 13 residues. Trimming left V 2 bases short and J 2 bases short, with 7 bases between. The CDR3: CASSVAEQETQYF. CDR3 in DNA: TGTGCCAGCAGCGTCGCGGAACAAGAGACCCAGTACTTC. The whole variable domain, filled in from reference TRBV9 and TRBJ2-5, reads DSGVTQTPKHLITATGQRVTLRCSPRSGDLSVYWYQQSLDQGLQFLIQYYNGEERAKGNILERFSAQQFPDLHSELNLSSLELGDSALYFCASSVAEQETQYFGPGTRLLVL.

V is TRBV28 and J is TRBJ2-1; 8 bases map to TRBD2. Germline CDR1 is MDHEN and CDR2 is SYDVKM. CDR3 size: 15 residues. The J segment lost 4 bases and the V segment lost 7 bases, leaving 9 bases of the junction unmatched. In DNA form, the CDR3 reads TGTGCCAGCAAAGGAGCAAGCGGGGGTTACAATGAGCAGTTCTTC. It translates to CASKGASGGYNEQFF.

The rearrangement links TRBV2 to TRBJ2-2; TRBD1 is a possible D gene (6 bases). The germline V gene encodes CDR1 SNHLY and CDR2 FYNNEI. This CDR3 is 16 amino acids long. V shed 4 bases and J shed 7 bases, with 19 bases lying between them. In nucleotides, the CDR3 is TGTGCCAGCAGTGTGTCTTGGGCAGGGGCTAGCGGGGAGCTGTTTTTT. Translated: CASSVSWAGASGELFF.

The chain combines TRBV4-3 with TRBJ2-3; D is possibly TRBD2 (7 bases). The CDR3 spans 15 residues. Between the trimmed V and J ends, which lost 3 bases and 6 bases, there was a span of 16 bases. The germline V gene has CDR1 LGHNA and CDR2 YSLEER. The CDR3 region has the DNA TGCGCCAGCAGCCAGAGGAGGGGGGGAGTGGATACGCAGTATTTT. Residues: CASSQRRGGVDTQYF.

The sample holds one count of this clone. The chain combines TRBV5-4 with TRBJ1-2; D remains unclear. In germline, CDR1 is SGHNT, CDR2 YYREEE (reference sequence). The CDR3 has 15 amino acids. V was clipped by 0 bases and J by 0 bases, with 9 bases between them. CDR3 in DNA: TGTGCCAGCAGCTTGGAGGCGGGAGCTAACTATGGCTACACCTTC. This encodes CASSLEAGANYGYTF.

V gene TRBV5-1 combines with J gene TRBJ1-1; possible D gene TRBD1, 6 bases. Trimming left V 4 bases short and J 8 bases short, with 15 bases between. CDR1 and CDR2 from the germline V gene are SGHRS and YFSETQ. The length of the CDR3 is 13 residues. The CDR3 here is CASSQLDRSEAFF. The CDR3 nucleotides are TGCGCCAGCAGCCAACTGGACAGAAGCGAAGCTTTCTTT.

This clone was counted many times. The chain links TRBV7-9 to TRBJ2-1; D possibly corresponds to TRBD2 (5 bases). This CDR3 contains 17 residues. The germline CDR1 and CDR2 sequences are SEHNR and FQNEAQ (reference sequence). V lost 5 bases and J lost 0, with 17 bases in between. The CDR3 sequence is CASSTGLDSGSYNEQFF. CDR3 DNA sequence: TGTGCCAGCAGCACCGGACTGGACTCGGGCTCCTACAATGAGCAGTTCTTC.

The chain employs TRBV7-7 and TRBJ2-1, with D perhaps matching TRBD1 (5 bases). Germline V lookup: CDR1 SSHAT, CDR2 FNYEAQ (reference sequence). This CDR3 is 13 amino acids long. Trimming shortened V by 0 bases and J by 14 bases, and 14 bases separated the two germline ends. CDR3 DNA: TGTGCCAGCAGCTTAGCGGGGCAGCCCCCGGAGTTCTTC. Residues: CASSLAGQPPEFF.

The CDR3 sequence is CSGWTGALGDTQYF. The DNA of the CDR3 is TGCAGCGGGTGGACAGGGGCTTTGGGAGATACGCAGTATTTT. The V gene is TRBV29-1, the J gene TRBJ2-3, with TRBD1 matching over 9 bases. The CDR3 extends over 14 amino acids. V lost 7 bases and J lost 5; bases outside the gene matches: 10. The germline V gene encodes CDR1 SQVTM and CDR2 ANQGSEA.

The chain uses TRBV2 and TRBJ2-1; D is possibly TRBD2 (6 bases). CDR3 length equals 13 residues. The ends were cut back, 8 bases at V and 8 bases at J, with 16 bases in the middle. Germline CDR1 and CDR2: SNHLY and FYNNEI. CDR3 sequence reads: CASALRLVDEQFF. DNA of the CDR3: TGTGCCAGCGCCCTTCGACTAGTCGATGAGCAGTTCTTC. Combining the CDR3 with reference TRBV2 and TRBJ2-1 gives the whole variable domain EPEVTQTPSHQVTQMGQEVILRCVPISNHLYFYWYRQILGQKVEFLVSFYNNEISEKSEIFDDQFSVERPDGSNFTLKIRSTKLEDSAMYFCASALRLVDEQFFGPGTRLTVL.

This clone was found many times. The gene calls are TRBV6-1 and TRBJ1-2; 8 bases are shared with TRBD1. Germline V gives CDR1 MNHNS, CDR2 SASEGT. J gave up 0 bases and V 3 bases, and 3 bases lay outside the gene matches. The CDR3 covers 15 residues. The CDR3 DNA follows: TGTGCCAGCAGTGAGTGGACAGGGCCTAACTATGGCTACACCTTC. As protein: CASSEWTGPNYGYTF.

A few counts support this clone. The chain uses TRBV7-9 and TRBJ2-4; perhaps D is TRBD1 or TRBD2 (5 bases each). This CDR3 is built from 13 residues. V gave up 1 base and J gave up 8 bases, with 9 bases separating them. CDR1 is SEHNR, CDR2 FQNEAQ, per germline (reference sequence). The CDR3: CASSLGGVDIQYF. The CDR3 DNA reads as TGTGCCAGCAGCTTAGGAGGGGTTGACATTCAGTACTTC.